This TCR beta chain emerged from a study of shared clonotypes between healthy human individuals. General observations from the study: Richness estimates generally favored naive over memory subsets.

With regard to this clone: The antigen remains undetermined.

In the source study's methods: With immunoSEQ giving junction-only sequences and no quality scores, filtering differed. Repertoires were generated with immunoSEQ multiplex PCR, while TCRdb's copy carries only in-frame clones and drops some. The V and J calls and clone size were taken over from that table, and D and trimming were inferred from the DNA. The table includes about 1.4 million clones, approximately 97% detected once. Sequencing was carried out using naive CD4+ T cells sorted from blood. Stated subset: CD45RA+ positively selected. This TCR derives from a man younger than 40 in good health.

CDR3 coding DNA: TGTGCCAGCAGTCGACTAGCAGCGAACACCGGGGAGCTGTTTTTT. Translated, it gives CASSRLAANTGELFF. The chain uses TRBV27 and TRBJ2-2, with 7 nucleotides matching TRBD2. The V gene end was trimmed by 5 bases and the J gene end by 0 bases; junction bases not matched to a gene: 3. Germline-derived CDR1 and CDR2 are MNHEY and SMNVEV (reference sequence). The CDR3 is 15 amino acids.